Reported below is one T cell receptor beta chain. Its antigen is as yet unknown. Trimming at V came to 3 bases and at J to 3 bases, leaving 3 bases not matched to a gene. From germline, CDR1 is SGHRS and CDR2 YFSETQ. The CDR3 sequence is 13 residues long. The data were obtained in a study of cytomegalovirus exposure and HLA in healthy donors. Looking at the study overall: There were about 85 million unique TCRs (from HLA-typed donors) in an early data release. Clustering assigned roughly 81% of the 350 to 450 genotyped donors to the Caucasian-associated ancestry cluster. Findings and limits, study-wide: The authors listed 150 to 200 TCR beta chains as cytomegalovirus-associated.

The PCR employed 60 Vbeta primers together with 13 Jbeta primers. Per the original data handling: Some 80 million unique TCR beta chains, 9 million to 12 million shared, were counted in a later analysis. Here immunoSEQ multiplex PCR was the method, and the copy in TCRdb shows in-frame clones only, minus some. D and trimming come from the DNA, and the V and J calls and clone size come from that table. The sample holds about 160,000 clones; roughly 70% are singletons and the top ten take about 3%. The source of this sequence is a woman in her 50s in good health and CMV-seropositive. Sequencing was carried out using PBMCs. The chain employs TRBV5-1 and TRBJ2-7; 7 bases map to TRBD1. The CDR3 protein is CASSSDRDYEQYF. CDR3 coding DNA: TGCGCCAGCAGCTCCGACAGGGACTACGAGCAGTACTTC.